These 10 T cell receptor beta chains share one sample of origin, sequenced in a study of shared clonotypes between healthy human individuals. Only CD45RO-negative cells positively selected for CCR7 counted as naive CD8 cells, so terminally differentiated effector memory CD45RA+ cells were excluded. Profiling relied on immunoSEQ multiplex PCR, and the TCRdb table lists in-frame clones only, not all of them. The sample consists of roughly 2,000,000 clones, about 95% of them appearing once. The sample taken for sequencing was naive CD8+ T cells sorted from blood. Receptors originate from a man between 18 and 29 years old in good health.

The genes are TRBV5-1 and TRBJ1-2; TRBD1 agrees at 8 bases. Germline lookup yields CDR1 SGHRS and CDR2 YFSETQ. CDR3 length: 14 amino acids. The ends lost 4 bases at V and 3 bases at J; junction bases unmatched: 5. CDR3 sequence reads: CASSQGAEDYGYTF. The CDR3 DNA sequence: TGCGCCAGCAGCCAGGGGGCGGAGGACTATGGCTACACCTTC.

CDR3 sequence: CASSRPAMNTEAFF. CDR3 in DNA: TGTGCCAGCAGCCGCCCGGCCATGAACACTGAAGCTTTCTTT. The chain has TRBV11-2 and TRBJ1-1, with no clear D. Between the trimmed V and J ends, which lost 5 bases and 0 bases, there was a span of 10 bases. The germline gives CDR1 SGHAT, CDR2 FQNNGV. The CDR3 consists of 14 residues.

This clone was counted once. The chain has TRBV10-3 and TRBJ1-4; 9 bases map to TRBD1. The CDR3 has 12 residues. Per germline, CDR1 ENHRY and CDR2 SYGVKD. After removal of 10 bases from V and 8 bases from J, the junction contained 5 bases not matched to a gene. As DNA, the CDR3 is TGTGCCACCGGGACAGGGCGGGAAAAACTGTTTTTT. Its translation is CATGTGREKLFF.

The J gene is TRBJ2-1, the V gene TRBV7-8; D perhaps matches TRBD1 (5 bases). Trimming shortened V by 3 bases and J by 5 bases, and 17 bases separated the two germline ends. This CDR3 has 16 amino acids. Germline-derived CDR1 and CDR2 are SGHVS and FQNEAQ. The CDR3 bases are TGTGCCAGCAGCTTTTCCGAGACAGACATAGACAATGAGCAGTTCTTC. As protein: CASSFSETDIDNEQFF.

This rearrangement joins TRBV4-3 to TRBJ2-7; 9 bases are shared with TRBD2. Germline-derived CDR1 and CDR2 are LGHNA and YSLEER. The junction had 7 bases not matched to a gene; V was cut back by 1 base and J by 3 bases. This CDR3 comprises 16 residues. The CDR3 region is CASSQATTSGIYEQYF. Written as DNA, the CDR3 is TGCGCCAGCAGCCAAGCTACGACTAGCGGCATCTACGAGCAGTACTTC.

This chain uses TRBV6-1 with TRBJ2-1; D is undetermined. Germline loops: CDR1 MNHNS, CDR2 SASEGT. V was shortened by 10 bases and J by 4 bases, with 8 bases between the two germline ends. The CDR3 consists of 11 residues. The CDR3, as DNA: TGTGCCATTACAATTTACAATGAGCAGTTCTTC. Translation: CAITIYNEQFF.

This clone was counted once. J is TRBJ1-4 and V is TRBV27; D gene unclear. The CDR3 length is 16 residues. Germline lookup yields CDR1 MNHEY and CDR2 SMNVEV (reference sequence). V lost 2 bases and J 6 bases, leaving 16 bases between the germline ends. CDR3 in DNA: TGTGCCAGCAGTTTAGAGGGCGCGGGAGGCTATGAAAAACTGTTTTTT. Amino acids: CASSLEGAGGYEKLFF.

V is TRBV6-6 and J is TRBJ1-3; D call uncertain. Trimming took off 0 bases at V and 0 bases at J, with 9 bases between the two ends. Germline V gene lookup returns CDR1 MNHNY and CDR2 SVGAGI (reference sequence). The CDR3 length is 16 residues. The CDR3 loop is CASSYSTSASGNTIYF. As DNA, the CDR3 is TGTGCCAGCAGTTACTCAACTAGCGCCTCTGGAAACACCATATATTTT.

The chain has TRBV5-4 and TRBJ2-7, with D perhaps matching TRBD1 or TRBD2 (6 bases each). Trimming left V 1 base short and J 3 bases short, with 14 bases between. Germline V gives CDR1 SGHNT, CDR2 YYREEE (reference sequence). The CDR3 spans 15 residues. The CDR3 bases are TGTGCCAGCAGCTTGTACGGGGGCGCGGTCTACGAGCAGTACTTC. Translation: CASSLYGGAVYEQYF.

As to this clone: The identical CDR3 is also encoded by other nucleotide sequences in the sample. The chain combines TRBV7-2 with TRBJ2-7; tentative D call: TRBD2 (6 bases). Trimming removed 2 bases from V and 4 bases from J, with 12 bases in between. There are 14 residues in the CDR3. Germline-derived CDR1 and CDR2 are SGHTA and FQGNSA. CDR3: CASSLSSGAYEQYF. The CDR3 nucleotides read TGTGCCAGCAGCTTAAGTAGCGGAGCTTACGAGCAGTACTTC.